This TCR beta chain was captured by sequencing in a study of cytomegalovirus exposure and HLA in healthy donors. Primers included in the PCR were 60 Vbeta and 13 Jbeta primers. Repertoires were generated with immunoSEQ multiplex PCR, while TCRdb's copy carries only in-frame clones and drops some. Among about 110,000 clones listed, roughly 80% were seen once. The clonotype was recovered from a young woman in good health and CMV-seronegative. The sample taken for sequencing was PBMCs.

This CDR3 is CASSLDLLAGPDDTQYF. The CDR3, as DNA: TGTGCCAGCAGCTTGGACCTACTAGCGGGACCCGACGATACGCAGTATTTT. J is TRBJ2-3 and V is TRBV5-4; 10 bases are a match to TRBD2. Germline CDR1 SGHNT, CDR2 YYREEE (reference sequence). CDR3 length equals 17 residues. J was trimmed by 6 bases and V by 0 bases; bases with no gene match: 10.